Given below is one TCR beta chain in context. Its antigen is currently unknown. Germline CDR1 DFQATT, CDR2 SNEGSKA (reference sequence). V was pared by 2 bases and J by 3 bases, with 6 bases of the junction left unmatched. The CDR3 covers 15 residues. This sample was taken from a study of Graves' ophthalmopathy and Graves' hyperthyroidism. On the study more broadly: Stable hyperthyroidism was defined by absence of ophthalmopathy within 18 months of follow-up. Study-wide findings and caveats: In blood appeared most of the expanded thyroid clonotypes whose frequency exceeded 0.001.

Scientists amplified the TCR beta CDR3 regions from RNA transcripts. Second-round multiplex PCR came after a first-round RT-PCR that employed HTBI primers. Each CDR3 protein is one row after TCRdb ran MiXCR on the multiplex PCR reads. In the table there are over a million distinct CDR3 sequences, about 40% of which are singletons. Orbital computed tomography, together with clinical symptoms, serum thyroxine, TRAb and thyroid ultrasound, was used for diagnosis. The chain has TRBV20-1 and TRBJ2-2; 7 nucleotides align to TRBD1. The sequence was collected from an adult man with Graves' hyperthyroidism. Sequencing was carried out using peripheral blood or thyroid tissue (not recorded which). DNA of the CDR3: TGCAGTGCTAGAAGAGGGGGCGCGGACACCGGGGAGCTGTTTTTT. It is translated as CSARRGGADTGELFF.